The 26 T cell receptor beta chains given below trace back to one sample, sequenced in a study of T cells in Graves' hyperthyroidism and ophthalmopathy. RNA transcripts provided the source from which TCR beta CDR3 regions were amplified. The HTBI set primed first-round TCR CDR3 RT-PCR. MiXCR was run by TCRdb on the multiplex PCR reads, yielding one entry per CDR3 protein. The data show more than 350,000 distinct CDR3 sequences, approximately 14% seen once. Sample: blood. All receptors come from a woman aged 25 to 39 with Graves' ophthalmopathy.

CDR3 sequence reads: CASSTTIYSGTGDSYEQYF. The CDR3 nucleotides read TGTGCCAGCAGTACCACCATTTACTCCGGGACAGGGGATTCCTACGAGCAGTACTTC. The chain uses TRBV28 and TRBJ2-7, with 10 positions matching TRBD1. Germline CDR1 and CDR2: MDHEN and SYDVKM. V was clipped by 5 bases and J by 1 base; unmatched bases: 17. This CDR3 spans 19 amino acids.

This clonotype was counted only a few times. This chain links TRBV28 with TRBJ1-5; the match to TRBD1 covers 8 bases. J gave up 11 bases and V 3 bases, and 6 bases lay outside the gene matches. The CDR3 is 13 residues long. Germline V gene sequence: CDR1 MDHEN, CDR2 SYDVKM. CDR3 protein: CASSLAGGETQHF. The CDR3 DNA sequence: TGTGCCAGCAGTTTGGCAGGGGGCGAGACCCAGCATTTT.

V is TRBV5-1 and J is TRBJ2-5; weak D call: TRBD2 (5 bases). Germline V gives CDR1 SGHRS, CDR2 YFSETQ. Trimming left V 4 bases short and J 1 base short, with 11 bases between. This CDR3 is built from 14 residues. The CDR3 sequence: CASSGSTGQETQYF. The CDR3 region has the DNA TGCGCCAGCAGCGGGAGCACGGGCCAAGAGACCCAGTACTTC.

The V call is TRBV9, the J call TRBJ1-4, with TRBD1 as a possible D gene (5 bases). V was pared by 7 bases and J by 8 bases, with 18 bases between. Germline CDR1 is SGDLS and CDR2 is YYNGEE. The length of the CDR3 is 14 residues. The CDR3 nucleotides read TGTGCCAGCGGCCCTAGTAGGGGACGGGAAAAACTGTTTTTT. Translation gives CASGPSRGREKLFF.

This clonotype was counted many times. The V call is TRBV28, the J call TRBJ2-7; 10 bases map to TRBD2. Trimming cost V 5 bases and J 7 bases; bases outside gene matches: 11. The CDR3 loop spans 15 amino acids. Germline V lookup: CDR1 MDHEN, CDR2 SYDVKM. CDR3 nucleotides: TGTGCCAGCAGTCCCCCGAACAGCGGGGGGGTTGAGCAGTACTTC. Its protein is CASSPPNSGGVEQYF.

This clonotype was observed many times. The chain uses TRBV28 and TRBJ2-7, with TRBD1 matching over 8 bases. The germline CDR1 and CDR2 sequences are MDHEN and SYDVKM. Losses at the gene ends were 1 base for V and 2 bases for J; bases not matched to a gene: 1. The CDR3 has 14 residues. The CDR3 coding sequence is TGTGCCAGCAGTTTATCGGACAGGGCCTACGAGCAGTACTTC. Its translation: CASSLSDRAYEQYF.

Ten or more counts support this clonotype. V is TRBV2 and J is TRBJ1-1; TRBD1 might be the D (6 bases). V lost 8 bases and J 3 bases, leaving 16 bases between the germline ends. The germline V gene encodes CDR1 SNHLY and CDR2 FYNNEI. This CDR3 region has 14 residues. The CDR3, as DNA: TGTGCCAGCGATCCGACAGGAGGGGACACTGAAGCTTTCTTT. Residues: CASDPTGGDTEAFF. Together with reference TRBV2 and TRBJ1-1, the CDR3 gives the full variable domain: EPEVTQTPSHQVTQMGQEVILRCVPISNHLYFYWYRQILGQKVEFLVSFYNNEISEKSEIFDDQFSVERPDGSNFTLKIRSTKLEDSAMYFCASDPTGGDTEAFFGQGTRLTVV.

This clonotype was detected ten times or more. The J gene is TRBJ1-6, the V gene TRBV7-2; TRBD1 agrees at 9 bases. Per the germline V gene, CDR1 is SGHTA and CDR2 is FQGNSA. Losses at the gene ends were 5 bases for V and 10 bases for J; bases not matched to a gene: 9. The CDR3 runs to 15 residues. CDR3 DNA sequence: TGTGCCAGCAGCGCGGACCGGGACAGGGACTCACCCCTCCACTTT. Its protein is CASSADRDRDSPLHF.

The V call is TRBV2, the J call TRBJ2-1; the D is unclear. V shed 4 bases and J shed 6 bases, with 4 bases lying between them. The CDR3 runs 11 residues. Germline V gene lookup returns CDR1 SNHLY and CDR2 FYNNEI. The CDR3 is CASSGFNEQFF. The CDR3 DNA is TGTGCCAGCAGTGGGTTCAATGAGCAGTTCTTC. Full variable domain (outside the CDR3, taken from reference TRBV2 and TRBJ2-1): EPEVTQTPSHQVTQMGQEVILRCVPISNHLYFYWYRQILGQKVEFLVSFYNNEISEKSEIFDDQFSVERPDGSNFTLKIRSTKLEDSAMYFCASSGFNEQFFGPGTRLTVL.

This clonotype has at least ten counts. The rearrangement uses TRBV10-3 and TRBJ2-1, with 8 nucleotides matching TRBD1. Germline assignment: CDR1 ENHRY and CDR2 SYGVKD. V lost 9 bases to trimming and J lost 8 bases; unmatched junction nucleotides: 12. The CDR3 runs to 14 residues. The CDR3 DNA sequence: TGTGCCATGAACGGAGACAGGGGCATGCATGAGCAGTTCTTC. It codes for CAMNGDRGMHEQFF.

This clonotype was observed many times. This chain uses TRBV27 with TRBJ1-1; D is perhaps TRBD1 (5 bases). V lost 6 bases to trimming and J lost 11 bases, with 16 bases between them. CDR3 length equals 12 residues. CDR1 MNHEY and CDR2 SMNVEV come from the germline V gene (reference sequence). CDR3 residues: CASSRNPGTAFF. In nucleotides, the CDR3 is TGTGCCAGCAGCCGTAATCCGGGGACGGCTTTCTTT.

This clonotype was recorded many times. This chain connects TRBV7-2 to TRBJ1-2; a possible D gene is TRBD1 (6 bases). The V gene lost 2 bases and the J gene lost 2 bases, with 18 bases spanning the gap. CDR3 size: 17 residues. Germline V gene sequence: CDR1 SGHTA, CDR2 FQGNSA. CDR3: CASSLRGGSIANYGYTF. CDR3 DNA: TGTGCCAGCAGCTTAAGGGGGGGTAGCATTGCCAACTATGGCTACACCTTC.

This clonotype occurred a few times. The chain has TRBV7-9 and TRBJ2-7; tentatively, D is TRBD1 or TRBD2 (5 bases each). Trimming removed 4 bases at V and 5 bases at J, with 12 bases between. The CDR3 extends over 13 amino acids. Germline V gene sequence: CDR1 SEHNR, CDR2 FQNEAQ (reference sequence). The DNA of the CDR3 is TGTGCCAGCAGCTCGGGACGTATCCACGAGCAGTACTTC. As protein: CASSSGRIHEQYF.

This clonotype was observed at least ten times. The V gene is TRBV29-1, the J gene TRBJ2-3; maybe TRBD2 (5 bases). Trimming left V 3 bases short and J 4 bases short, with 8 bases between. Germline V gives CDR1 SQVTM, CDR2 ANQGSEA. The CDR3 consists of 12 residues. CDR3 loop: CSVEDGADTQYF. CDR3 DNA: TGCAGCGTTGAGGACGGGGCAGATACGCAGTATTTT.

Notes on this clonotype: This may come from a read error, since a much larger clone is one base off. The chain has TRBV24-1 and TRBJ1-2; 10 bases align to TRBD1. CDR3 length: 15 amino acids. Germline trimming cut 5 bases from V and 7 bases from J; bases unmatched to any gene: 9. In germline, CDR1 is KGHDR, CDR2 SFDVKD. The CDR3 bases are TGTGCCACCAGTGGACCGGGACAGGGGAGCGGTGGCTACACCTTC. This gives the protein CATSGPGQGSGGYTF.

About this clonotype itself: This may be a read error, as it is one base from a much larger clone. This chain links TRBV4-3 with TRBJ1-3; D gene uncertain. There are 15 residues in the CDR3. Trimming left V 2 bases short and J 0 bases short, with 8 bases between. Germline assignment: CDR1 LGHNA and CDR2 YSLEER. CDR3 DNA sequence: TGCGCCAGCAGCCAACATGATTTCTCTGGAAACACCATATATTTT. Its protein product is CASSQHDFSGNTIYF.

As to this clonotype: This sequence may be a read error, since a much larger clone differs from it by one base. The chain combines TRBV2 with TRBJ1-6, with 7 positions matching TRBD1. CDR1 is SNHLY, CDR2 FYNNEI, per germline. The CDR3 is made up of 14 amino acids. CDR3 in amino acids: CASRRDSHNSRLHF. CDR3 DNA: TGTGCCAGCAGGAGGGACAGTCATAATTCACGCCTCCACTTT. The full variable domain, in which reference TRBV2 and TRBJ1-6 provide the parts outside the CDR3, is EPEVTQTPSHQVTQMGQEVILRCVPISNHLYFYWYRQILGQKVEFLVSFYNNEISEKSEIFDDQFSVERPDGSNFTLKIRSTKLEDSAMYFCASRRDSHNSRLHFGNGTRLTVT.

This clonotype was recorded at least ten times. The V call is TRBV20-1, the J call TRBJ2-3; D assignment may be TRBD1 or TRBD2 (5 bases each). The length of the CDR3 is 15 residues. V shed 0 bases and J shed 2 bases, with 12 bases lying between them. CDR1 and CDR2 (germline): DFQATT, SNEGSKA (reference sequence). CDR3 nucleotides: TGCAGTGCTAGAGATCCGGGACCACACACAGATACGCAGTATTTT. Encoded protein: CSARDPGPHTDTQYF.

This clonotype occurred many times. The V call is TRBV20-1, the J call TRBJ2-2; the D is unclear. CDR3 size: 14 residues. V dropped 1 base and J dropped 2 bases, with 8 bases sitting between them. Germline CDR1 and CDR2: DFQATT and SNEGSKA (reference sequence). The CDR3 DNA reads TGCAGTGCTAGAGTAGCAGGAAACACCGGGGAGCTGTTTTTT. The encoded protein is CSARVAGNTGELFF.

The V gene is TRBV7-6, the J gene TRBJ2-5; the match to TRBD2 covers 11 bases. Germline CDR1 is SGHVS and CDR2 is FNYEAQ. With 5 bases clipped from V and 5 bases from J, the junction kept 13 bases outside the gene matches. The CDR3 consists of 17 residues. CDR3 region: CASSPPTSGGLGETQYF. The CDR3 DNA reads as TGTGCCAGCAGCCCCCCTACTAGCGGGGGCCTGGGGGAGACCCAGTACTTC.

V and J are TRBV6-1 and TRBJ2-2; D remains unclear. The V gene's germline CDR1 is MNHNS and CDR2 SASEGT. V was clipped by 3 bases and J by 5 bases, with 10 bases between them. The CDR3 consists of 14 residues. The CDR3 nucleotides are TGTGCCAGCAGTGAGATCTTGCCAACCGGGGAGCTGTTTTTT. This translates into CASSEILPTGELFF.

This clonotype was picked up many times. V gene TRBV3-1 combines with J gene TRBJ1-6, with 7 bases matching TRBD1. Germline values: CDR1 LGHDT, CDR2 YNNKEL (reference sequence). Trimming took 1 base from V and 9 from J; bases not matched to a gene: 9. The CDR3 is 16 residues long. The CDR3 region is CASSQGGTARTSPLHF. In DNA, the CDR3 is TGTGCCAGCAGCCAAGGTGGGACAGCGAGGACTTCACCCCTCCACTTT.

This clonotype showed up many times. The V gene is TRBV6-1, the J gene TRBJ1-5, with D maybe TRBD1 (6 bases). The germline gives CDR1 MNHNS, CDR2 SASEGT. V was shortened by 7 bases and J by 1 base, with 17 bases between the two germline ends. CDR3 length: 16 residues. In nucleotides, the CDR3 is TGTGCCAGCATTAGACAGGTAGCGGCCAGCAATCAGCCCCAGCATTTT. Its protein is CASIRQVAASNQPQHF.

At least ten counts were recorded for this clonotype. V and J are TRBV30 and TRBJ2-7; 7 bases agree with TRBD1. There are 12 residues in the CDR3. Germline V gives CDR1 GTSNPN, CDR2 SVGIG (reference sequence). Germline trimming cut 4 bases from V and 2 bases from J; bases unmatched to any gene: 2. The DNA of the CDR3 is TGTGCCTGGATGACAGGGCCCTACGAGCAGTACTTC. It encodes CAWMTGPYEQYF.

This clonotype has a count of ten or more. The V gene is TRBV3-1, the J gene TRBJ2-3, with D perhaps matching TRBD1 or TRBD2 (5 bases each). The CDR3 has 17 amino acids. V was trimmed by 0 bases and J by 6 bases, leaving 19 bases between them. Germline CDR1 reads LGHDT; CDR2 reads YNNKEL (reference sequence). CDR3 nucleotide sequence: TGTGCCAGCAGCCAAGAGGAGAGGACTGGTTGGGGGGATACGCAGTATTTT. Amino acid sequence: CASSQEERTGWGDTQYF.

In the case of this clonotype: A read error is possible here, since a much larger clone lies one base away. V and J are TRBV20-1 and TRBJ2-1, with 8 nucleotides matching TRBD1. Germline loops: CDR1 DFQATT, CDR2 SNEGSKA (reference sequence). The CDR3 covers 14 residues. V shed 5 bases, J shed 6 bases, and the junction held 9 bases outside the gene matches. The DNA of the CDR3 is TGCAGTGCTTTGGACAGGGAATCCCCCAATGAGCAGTTCTTC. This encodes CSALDRESPNEQFF.